The 7 T cell receptor beta chains below were found in one sample sequenced in a study of T cell repertoires in cytomegalovirus infection. TCRdb reprocessed the reads via MiXCR and lists one record per CDR3 protein. The sample gives approximately 500,000 distinct CDR3 sequences, approximately 15% of which show up once; roughly a quarter is in the top ten. The sequenced material came from CD8+ T cells from PBMCs. The receptors were gathered from a human donor in good health (CMV status not recorded). Some clones in this sample may be carry-over from other donors' samples.

This clonotype has only a few counts. The chain employs TRBV4-2 and TRBJ2-7; possibly TRBD1 or TRBD2 for D (5 bases each). The CDR3 runs 15 residues. Germline CDR1 and CDR2: LGHNA and YNFKEQ. Trimming cost V 1 base and J 2 bases, with 12 bases left between them. The CDR3 loop reads CASSQGGTTAYEQYF. DNA of the CDR3: TGTGCCAGCAGCCAAGGAGGGACGACCGCCTACGAGCAGTACTTC.

The J gene is TRBJ2-1, the V gene TRBV6-5, with TRBD2 matching over 11 bases. The CDR3 length is 17 residues. Germline lookup yields CDR1 MNHEY and CDR2 SVGAGI. V lost 2 bases, J lost 7 bases, and 10 bases stayed unmatched. For the CDR3, the DNA is TGTGCCAGCAGTTACACCCTTAGCGGGAGGGCCCGGAATGAGCAGTTCTTC. It specifies CASSYTLSGRARNEQFF.

This clonotype has a count of ten or more. This chain uses TRBV27 with TRBJ2-7; 8 positions match TRBD1. Germline assignment: CDR1 MNHEY and CDR2 SMNVEV (reference sequence). CDR3 length: 14 amino acids. V was clipped by 6 bases and J by 4 bases; unmatched bases: 8. CDR3 sequence (DNA): TGTGCCAGCAGCCCTGGACAGGGTTTGTACGAGCAGTACTTC. Its translation: CASSPGQGLYEQYF.

The chain employs TRBV4-1 and TRBJ1-1; D might be TRBD1 (5 bases). Germline V CDR1 and CDR2: MGHRA, YSYEKL. V was trimmed by 1 base and J by 7 bases, leaving 10 bases between them. The length of the CDR3 is 13 residues. Written as DNA, the CDR3 is TGCGCCAGCAGCCAAGTCCGGGACCGTGAAGCTTTCTTT. Encoded protein: CASSQVRDREAFF.

This clonotype occurred many times. This chain joins TRBV19 and TRBJ1-1, with 7 bases fitting TRBD1. This CDR3 has 14 amino acids. Germline lookup yields CDR1 LNHDA and CDR2 SQIVND (reference sequence). The junction had 4 bases not matched to a gene; V was cut back by 5 bases and J by 1 base. The CDR3 loop is CASSWTGQNTEAFF. The CDR3 region has the DNA TGTGCCAGTAGTTGGACAGGACAGAACACTGAAGCTTTCTTT.

This clonotype was picked up many times. This rearrangement joins TRBV7-3 to TRBJ2-1; D is possibly TRBD2 (6 bases). Germline lookup yields CDR1 SGHTA and CDR2 FQGTGA. V was clipped by 2 bases and J by 8 bases, with 13 bases between them. The CDR3 covers 14 residues. The CDR3 reads CASSLVAAKDEQFF. The CDR3, as DNA: TGTGCCAGCAGCTTAGTAGCGGCCAAGGATGAGCAGTTCTTC.

The rearrangement links TRBV14 to TRBJ1-2; D unresolved. Germline lookup yields CDR1 SGHDN and CDR2 FVKESK. The length of the CDR3 is 15 residues. The germline V and J ends were trimmed by 0 bases and 8 bases, with 16 bases remaining between them. CDR3 sequence (DNA): TGTGCCAGCAGCCAAGATAAAGGGCACCTGCTGGGCTACACCTTC. Protein product: CASSQDKGHLLGYTF. Full variable domain (rest looked up from reference TRBV14 and TRBJ1-2): EAGVTQFPSHSVIEKGQTVTLRCDPISGHDNLYWYRRVMGKEIKFLLHFVKESKQDESGMPNNRFLAERTGGTYSTLKVQPAELEDSGVYFCASSQDKGHLLGYTFGSGTRLTVV.